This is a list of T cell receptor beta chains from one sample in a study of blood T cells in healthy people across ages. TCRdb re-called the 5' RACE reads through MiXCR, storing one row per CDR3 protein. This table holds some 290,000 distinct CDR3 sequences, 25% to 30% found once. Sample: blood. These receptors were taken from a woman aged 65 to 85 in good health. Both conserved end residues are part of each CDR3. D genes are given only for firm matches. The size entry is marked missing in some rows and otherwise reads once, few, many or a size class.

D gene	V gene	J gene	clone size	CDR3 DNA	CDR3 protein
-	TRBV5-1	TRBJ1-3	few	TGCGCCAGCAGCCCGGCCCAGGGCTCTGGAAACACCATATATTTT	CASSPAQGSGNTIYF
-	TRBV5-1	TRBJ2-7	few	TGCGCCAGCAGCTTGGAAGGGGTGGGCTACGAGCAGTACTTC	CASSLEGVGYEQYF
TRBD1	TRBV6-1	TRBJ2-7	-	TGTGCCAGCAGTCACCTTCTTAGGGGACAGGGGTTTTACGAGCAGTACTTC	CASSHLLRGQGFYEQYF
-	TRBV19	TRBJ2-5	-	TGTGCCAGTACCTCCCGGGGAATTCCGTACTTC	CASTSRGIPYF
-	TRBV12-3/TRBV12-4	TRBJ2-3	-	TGTGCCAGCAGTTTTCAGGTGGGCAGGACAGATACGCAGTATTTT	CASSFQVGRTDTQYF
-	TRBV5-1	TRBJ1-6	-	TGCGCCAGCAGCTTACTAACCCCGGGTTCACCCCTCCACTTT	CASSLLTPGSPLHF
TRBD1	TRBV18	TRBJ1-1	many	TGTGCCAGCTCACCACCGACAGGGTCGGGCACTGAAGCTTTCTTT	CASSPPTGSGTEAFF
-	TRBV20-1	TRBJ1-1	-	TGCAGTGCCGTATCCCCATCGACTGAAGCTTTCTTT	CSAVSPSTEAFF
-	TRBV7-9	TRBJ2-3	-	TGTGCCAGCAGCTTAGAGGGTGGTTCAGATACGCAGTATTTT	CASSLEGGSDTQYF
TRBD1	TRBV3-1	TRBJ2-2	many	TGTGCCAGCAGCCAACCCCCGGGACAGACCACCGGGGAGCTGTTTTTT	CASSQPPGQTTGELFF
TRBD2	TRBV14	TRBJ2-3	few	TGTGCCAGCAGCCCAGCGGGAGTCCCGGCGGATACGCAGTATTTT	CASSPAGVPADTQYF
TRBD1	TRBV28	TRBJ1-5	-	TGTGCCAGTAATTCCGGGACAGGGGGTGATCAGCCCCAGCATTTT	CASNSGTGGDQPQHF
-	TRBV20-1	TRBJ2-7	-	TGCAGTGCTAGCGGGAGTGGTACCTACGAGCAGTACTTC	CSASGSGTYEQYF
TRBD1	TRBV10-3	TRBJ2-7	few	TGTGCCACGTCCCCTTCCACCGGGACAGGGTCCAACGAGCAGTACTTC	CATSPSTGTGSNEQYF
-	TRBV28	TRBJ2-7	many	TGTGCCAGCAGTTTATGGGGAAGCTCCTACGAGCAGTACTTC	CASSLWGSSYEQYF
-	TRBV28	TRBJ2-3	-	TGTGCCAGCAGCCGACCTCGATCCGGGGCCGATACGCAGTATTTT	CASSRPRSGADTQYF
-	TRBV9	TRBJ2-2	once	TGTGCCAGCAGCGTAGAGGGGGGGAGCACCGGGGAGCTGTTTTTT	CASSVEGGSTGELFF
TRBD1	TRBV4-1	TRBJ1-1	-	TGCGCCAGCAACCAAGGGACAGGGGGCGGTACTGAAGCTTTCTTT	CASNQGTGGGTEAFF
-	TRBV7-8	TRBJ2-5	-	TGTGCCAGCAGCTCGCTAATGTCAGAGACCCAGTACTTC	CASSSLMSETQYF
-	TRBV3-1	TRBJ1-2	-	TGTGCCAGCAGCGACGGTGCGGGCGGAGGCAGAAGCACCTTC	CASSDGAGGGRSTF
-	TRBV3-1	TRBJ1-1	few	TGTGCCAGCAGTGGGTGGGAGACGGAGAACACTGAAGCTTTCTTT	CASSGWETENTEAFF
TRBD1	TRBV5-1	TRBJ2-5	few	TGCGCCAGCAGCTTGGCTGGGACAGGGGAGGGTGAGCAGTACTTC	CASSLAGTGEGEQYF
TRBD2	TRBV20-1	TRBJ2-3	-	TGCAGTGCTAGACGAACTAGCGGGAGGGCCGCGGGCACAGATACGCAGTATTTT	CSARRTSGRAAGTDTQYF
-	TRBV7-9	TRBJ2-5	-	TGTGCCAGCAGCCCAATGGTAGCGAGAGCCCAGACCCAGTACTTC	CASSPMVARAQTQYF
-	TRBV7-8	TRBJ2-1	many	TGTGCCAGCAACCAGGACACCAGATACAATGAGCAGTTCTTC	CASNQDTRYNEQFF
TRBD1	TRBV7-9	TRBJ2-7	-	TGTGCCAGCAGCTCTCAACAGGGGCACTCCTACGAGCAGTACTTC	CASSSQQGHSYEQYF
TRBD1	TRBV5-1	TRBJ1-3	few	TGCGCCAGCAGCGTACTCGGGACAGCTGAAGGCAACACCATATATTTT	CASSVLGTAEGNTIYF
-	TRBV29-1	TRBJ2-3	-	TGCAGCGTTACAGGTTCTTTCACAGATACGCAGTATTTT	CSVTGSFTDTQYF
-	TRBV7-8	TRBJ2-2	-	TGTGCCAGCAGCTCAAAAAGCAGGGGAACCGGGGAGCTGTTTTTT	CASSSKSRGTGELFF
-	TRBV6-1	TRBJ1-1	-	TGTGCCAGCAGTAGTACGACGCTAGGCACTGAAGCTTTCTTT	CASSSTTLGTEAFF
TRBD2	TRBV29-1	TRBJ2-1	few	TGCAGCGTCGCCCCCATACTAGCGGGAGGGCGAAATGAGCAGTTCTTC	CSVAPILAGGRNEQFF
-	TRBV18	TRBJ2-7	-	TGTGCCGGCTCACCACGGGCAGGGAACGAGCAGTACTTC	CAGSPRAGNEQYF
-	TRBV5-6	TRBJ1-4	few	TGTGCCAGCAGCTTGGGTCCGGACAGTTATGAAAAACTGTTTTTT	CASSLGPDSYEKLFF
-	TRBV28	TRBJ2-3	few	TGTGCCAGCAGTTTAAGGTACCCAGATACGCAGTATTTT	CASSLRYPDTQYF
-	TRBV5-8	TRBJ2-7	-	TGTGCCAGCAGCCAAACCCTACAGCTTTCCACCTACGAGCAGTACTTC	CASSQTLQLSTYEQYF
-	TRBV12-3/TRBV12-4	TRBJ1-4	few	TGTGCCAGCAGTACCGCTGGGACACTCTTATCTGAAAAACTGTTTTTT	CASSTAGTLLSEKLFF
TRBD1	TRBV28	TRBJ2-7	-	TGTGCCACCACAGGGATGGGACAGGGACCCTACGAGCAGTACTTC	CATTGMGQGPYEQYF
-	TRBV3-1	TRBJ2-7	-	TGTGCCAGCAGCCAAGGGGGCAGGGACGAGCAGTACTTC	CASSQGGRDEQYF
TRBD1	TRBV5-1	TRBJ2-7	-	TGCGCCAGCAGCTTGGACGGACAGGGGGAATACGAGCAGTACTTC	CASSLDGQGEYEQYF
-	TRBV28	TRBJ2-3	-	TGTGCCAGCACCGGACAGCGGGGCACGCAGTATTTT	CASTGQRGTQYF
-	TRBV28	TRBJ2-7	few	TGTGCCAGCGGCATCATCGGCGCCGAGCAGTACTTC	CASGIIGAEQYF
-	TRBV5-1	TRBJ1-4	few	TGCGCCAGCAGCTTGAGATTACCGGGACACAAACTGTTTTTT	CASSLRLPGHKLFF